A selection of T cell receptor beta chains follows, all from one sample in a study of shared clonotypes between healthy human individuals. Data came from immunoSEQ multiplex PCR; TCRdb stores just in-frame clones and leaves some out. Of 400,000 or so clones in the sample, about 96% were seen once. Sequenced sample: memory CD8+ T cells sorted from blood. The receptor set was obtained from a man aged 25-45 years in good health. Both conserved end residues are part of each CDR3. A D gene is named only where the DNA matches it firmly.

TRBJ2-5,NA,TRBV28,CASSRWDSQETQYF
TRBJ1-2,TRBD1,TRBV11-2,CASSFGRGYGYTF
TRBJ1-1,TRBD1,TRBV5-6,CASSSLGQLNTEAFF
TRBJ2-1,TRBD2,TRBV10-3,CAISESAGTYNEQFF
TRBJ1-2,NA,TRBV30,CAWSVLGDDYGYTF
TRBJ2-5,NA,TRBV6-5,CASSYASSQETQYF
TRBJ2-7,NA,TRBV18,CASSPGGSYEQYF
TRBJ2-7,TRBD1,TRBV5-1,CASSSGTGVKEQYF
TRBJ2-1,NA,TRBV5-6,CASSLAYGSSYNEQFF
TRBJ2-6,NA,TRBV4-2,CASSPSSTGRGANVLTF
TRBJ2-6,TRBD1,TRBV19,CASSIDTRGQPSGANVLTF
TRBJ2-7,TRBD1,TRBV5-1,CASSLGTGLSSYEQYF
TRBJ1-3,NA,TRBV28,CASSLRTGTGNTIYF
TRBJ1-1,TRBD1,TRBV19,CASSIFLDRVNTEAFF
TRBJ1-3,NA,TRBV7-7,CASSPSGGNTIYF
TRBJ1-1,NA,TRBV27,CASSLLTGYTEAFF
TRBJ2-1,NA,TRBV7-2,CASSRAATGEQFF
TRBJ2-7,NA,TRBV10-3,CAISEVTGRATYEQYF
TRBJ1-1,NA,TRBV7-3,CASSSPGTEAFF
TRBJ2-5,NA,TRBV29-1,CSVEAGQETQYF
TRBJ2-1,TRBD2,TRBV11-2,CASSRVAGVNEQFF
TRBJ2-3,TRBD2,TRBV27,CASSLIRGVDTQYF
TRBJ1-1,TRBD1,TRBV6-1,CASSAQGANTEAFF
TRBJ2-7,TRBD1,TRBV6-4,CASSERDREYEQYF
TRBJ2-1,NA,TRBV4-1,CASSQFSREQFF
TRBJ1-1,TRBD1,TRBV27,CASSLRQGKSEAFF
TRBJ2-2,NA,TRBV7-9,CASSLKRLNTGELFF
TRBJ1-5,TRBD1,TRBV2,CASSQRGGQPQHF
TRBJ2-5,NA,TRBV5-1,CASSAPGPQYF